Shown below are 25 T cell receptor beta chains from a single sample sequenced in a study of graft-versus-host responses after intestinal transplantation. The method was immunoSEQ multiplex PCR; TCRdb's version includes in-frame clones alone and lacks a portion of them. The table records over 15,000 clones, roughly 40% of them present only once. The sequences come from alloreactive CD4+ T cells from a mixed lymphocyte reaction culture, collected before transplantation. Indicated subset: CFSE-low proliferating T cells sorted from approximately six-day pre-transplant mixed lymphocyte reaction (GvH or HvG direction). The origin of the receptors is a human patient who was an organ donor for intestinal transplantation.

This clone is termed medium-sized (0.01 to 0.1%). This chain uses TRBV2 with TRBJ2-5, with D unclear. V lost 7 bases and J lost 4, with 10 bases in between. The CDR3 consists of 12 residues. The V gene's germline CDR1 is SNHLY and CDR2 FYNNEI. CDR3 in DNA: TGTGCCAGCAAAAAGGGCCCAGAGACCCAGTACTTC. Translated, it gives CASKKGPETQYF. The complete variable domain, with remaining parts taken from reference TRBV2 and TRBJ2-5, reads EPEVTQTPSHQVTQMGQEVILRCVPISNHLYFYWYRQILGQKVEFLVSFYNNEISEKSEIFDDQFSVERPDGSNFTLKIRSTKLEDSAMYFCASKKGPETQYFGPGTRLLVL.

This rearrangement joins TRBV30 to TRBJ2-4; 7 nucleotides line up with TRBD1. CDR3 length: 13 residues. The V and J ends lost 3 bases and 6 bases, in that order; junction bases with no gene match: 5. Per germline, CDR1 GTSNPN and CDR2 SVGIG (reference sequence). The CDR3 DNA reads as TGTGCCTGGAGCGGACAGGTTGGAAACATTCAGTACTTC. This sequence encodes CAWSGQVGNIQYF.

This chain connects TRBV19 to TRBJ1-2, with 9 bases fitting TRBD1. Germline trimming cut 9 bases from V and 8 bases from J; bases unmatched to any gene: 4. This CDR3 is built from 11 residues. Germline lookup yields CDR1 LNHDA and CDR2 SQIVND (reference sequence). The CDR3, as DNA: TGTGCCAGCAGGACAGGGGACGGCTACACCTTC. It codes for CASRTGDGYTF.

J is TRBJ1-3 and V is TRBV6-9, with a tentative D call TRBD1 (5 bases). The V gene lost 3 bases and the J gene lost 2 bases, with 11 bases spanning the gap. The CDR3 runs 15 residues. CDR1 and CDR2 from the germline V gene are MNHGY and SVAAGI. Written as DNA, the CDR3 is TGTGCCAGCAGTTACGGGGGTCAGGCTGGAAACACCATATATTTT. The encoded protein is CASSYGGQAGNTIYF.

By frequency in the sample, this clone is medium-sized (0.01 to 0.1%). The gene calls are TRBV14 and TRBJ1-5; no clear D gene. Per the germline V gene, CDR1 is SGHDN and CDR2 is FVKESK. The V and J ends lost 3 bases and 5 bases respectively, with 2 bases between them. The CDR3 contains 11 residues. CDR3 residues: CASSHHQPQHF. CDR3 DNA: TGTGCCAGCAGCCATCATCAGCCCCAGCATTTT.

The table lists this clone with a few counts. V gene TRBV6-1 combines with J gene TRBJ2-7; 9 bases align to TRBD1. Germline V CDR1 and CDR2: MNHNS, SASEGT. This CDR3 comprises 14 residues. V was clipped by 5 bases and J by 4 bases; unmatched bases: 6. CDR3 sequence: CASSSWTGAYEQYF. The DNA for the CDR3 is TGTGCCAGCAGTTCCTGGACAGGGGCTTACGAGCAGTACTTC.

The chain is built from TRBV29-1 and TRBJ2-5, with D uncertain. V was shortened by 4 bases and J by 7 bases, with 13 bases between the two germline ends. CDR1 is SQVTM, CDR2 ANQGSEA, per germline. This CDR3 spans 12 amino acids. In DNA form, the CDR3 reads TGCAGCGTTGTTGGGTTGGCCGGGACCCAGTACTTC. Amino acids: CSVVGLAGTQYF.

This clone was detected a few times. The CDR3 DNA follows: TGTGCCAGCAGCTTGGGAGGCTGGCGGTGGGGCTACACCTTC. Translating gives CASSLGGWRWGYTF. The genes are TRBV4-2 and TRBJ1-2; D is uncertain. The CDR3 spans 14 residues. Trimming removed 5 bases at V and 8 bases at J, with 18 bases between. The germline gives CDR1 LGHNA, CDR2 YNFKEQ.

This chain joins TRBV28 and TRBJ1-1; D possibly corresponds to TRBD1 (5 bases). The CDR3 sequence is 17 residues long. V lost 3 bases and J lost 5, with 22 bases in between. Germline lookup yields CDR1 MDHEN and CDR2 SYDVKM. The CDR3 DNA reads as TGTGCCAGCAGTTTTAATCGTTTAGCGGGGGGGAGGACTGAAGCTTTCTTT. It translates to CASSFNRLAGGRTEAFF.

This clone was found a few times. The chain combines TRBV4-2 with TRBJ1-2, with a weak D call TRBD1 (6 bases). This CDR3 has 15 amino acids. In germline, CDR1 is LGHNA, CDR2 YNFKEQ. V lost 4 bases and J lost 0, with 12 bases in between. CDR3: CASSPEDSPNYGYTF. DNA of the CDR3: TGTGCCAGCAGCCCAGAGGACAGTCCTAACTATGGCTACACCTTC.

The chain has TRBV2 and TRBJ1-1; D is undetermined. This CDR3 contains 12 residues. Germline V gene data show CDR1 as SNHLY and CDR2 as FYNNEI. The germline V and J ends were trimmed by 7 bases and 5 bases, with 11 bases remaining between them. The CDR3 sequence: CASKIELTEAFF. CDR3 bases: TGTGCCAGCAAGATTGAGCTGACTGAAGCTTTCTTT.

This clone was detected a few times. This sequence joins TRBV4-1 and TRBJ2-6; TRBD2 might be the D (5 bases). Germline-derived CDR1 and CDR2 are MGHRA and YSYEKL. The V gene lost 3 bases and the J gene lost 0 bases, with 12 bases spanning the gap. The CDR3 is 17 residues long. CDR3 region: CASSQSGGYSGANVLTF. The CDR3 coding sequence is TGCGCCAGCAGCCAGTCTGGCGGGTACTCTGGGGCCAACGTCCTGACTTTC.

The sample holds a few counts of this clone. The chain uses TRBV5-4 and TRBJ2-1; no definite D call. The germline gives CDR1 SGHNT, CDR2 YYREEE (reference sequence). V was pared by 3 bases and J by 2 bases, with 3 bases between. The CDR3 has 12 amino acids. The CDR3 loop reads CASSSTYNEQFF. The DNA for the CDR3 is TGTGCCAGCAGCTCCACCTACAATGAGCAGTTCTTC.

In this sample, this clone turned up a few times. V and J are TRBV7-2 and TRBJ2-3; perhaps TRBD2 as D (6 bases). Germline CDR1 is SGHTA and CDR2 is FQGNSA. Trimming stripped 6 bases from V and 0 bases from J, with 16 bases between. The CDR3 loop spans 16 amino acids. The CDR3 region is CASSHVWDSSTDTQYF. The CDR3 region has the DNA TGTGCCAGCAGTCACGTGTGGGACTCTAGCACAGATACGCAGTATTTT.

This clone was seen more than once but under ten times. The gene calls are TRBV5-1 and TRBJ2-2; D is unclear. The CDR3 consists of 12 residues. The germline V gene has CDR1 SGHRS and CDR2 YFSETQ. Trimming took 0 bases from V and 6 from J, leaving 3 bases between them. The chain's CDR3 is CASSLGPGELFF. DNA for the CDR3: TGCGCCAGCAGCTTGGGCCCCGGGGAGCTGTTTTTT. Drawing the rest from reference TRBV5-1 and TRBJ2-2, the complete variable domain is KAGVTQTPRYLIKTRGQQVTLSCSPISGHRSVSWYQQTPGQGLQFLFEYFSETQRNKGNFPGRFSGRQFSNSRSEMNVSTLELGDSALYLCASSLGPGELFFGEGSRLTVL.

This clone has just a few counts. The chain carries TRBV14 and TRBJ2-1, with 13 nucleotides matching TRBD2. The CDR3 spans 18 residues. V trimming: 3 bases; J trimming: 8 bases; junction bases outside the gene matches: 13. Germline CDR1 reads SGHDN; CDR2 reads FVKESK. The CDR3 DNA reads as TGTGCCAGCAGCCATTCTCGGAGGACTAGCGGGAGTCTCTATGAGCAGTTCTTC. Translated, it gives CASSHSRRTSGSLYEQFF.

This sequence joins TRBV5-1 and TRBJ2-6, with D hard to call. Germline V CDR1 and CDR2: SGHRS, YFSETQ. V was cut by 3 bases and J by 0 bases, with 10 bases left in between. This CDR3 is 16 amino acids long. The CDR3 DNA sequence: TGCGCCAGCAGCTACGGACCTATCTCTGGGGCCAACGTCCTGACTTTC. This codes for CASSYGPISGANVLTF.

This clone appeared a few times. V gene TRBV19 combines with J gene TRBJ2-7, with no clear D. The germline V and J ends were trimmed by 1 base and 0 bases, with 16 bases remaining between them. Germline-derived CDR1 and CDR2 are LNHDA and SQIVND (reference sequence). CDR3 size: 17 residues. CDR3 DNA: TGTGCCAGTAGTATAGCCCTCTGGGGTCCACACTCCTACGAGCAGTACTTC. Encoded protein: CASSIALWGPHSYEQYF.

The CDR3, as DNA: TGTGCCAGCAGCTTGGCCGGCCGCTCGTACGAGCAGTACTTC. This encodes CASSLAGRSYEQYF. This sequence joins TRBV5-4 and TRBJ2-7; D unresolved. V lost 0 bases to trimming and J lost 4 bases, with 11 bases between them. Germline CDR1 is SGHNT and CDR2 is YYREEE (reference sequence). This CDR3 contains 14 residues.

This clone came up once. The V gene is TRBV9, the J gene TRBJ2-2, with 9 nucleotides matching TRBD2. The CDR3 contains 16 residues. In germline, CDR1 is SGDLS, CDR2 YYNGEE. The V and J ends lost 3 bases and 1 base, in that order; junction bases with no gene match: 4. The chain's CDR3 is CASSAQLAGNTGELFF. CDR3 nucleotide sequence: TGTGCCAGCAGCGCCCAACTAGCGGGGAACACCGGGGAGCTGTTTTTT.

The rearrangement joins TRBV6-6 to TRBJ2-7; perhaps TRBD1 as D (5 bases). Trimming took off 2 bases at V and 0 bases at J, with 11 bases between the two ends. CDR3 size: 15 residues. Germline loops: CDR1 MNHNY, CDR2 SVGAGI (reference sequence). For the CDR3, the DNA is TGTGCCAGCAGTTACGGGGCCCATAACTCCTACGAGCAGTACTTC. Translation gives CASSYGAHNSYEQYF.

This clone showed up just a few times. V and J are TRBV4-3 and TRBJ2-1; D call uncertain. V was cut by 3 bases and J by 5 bases, with 14 bases left in between. The CDR3 has 15 amino acids. Germline CDR1 LGHNA, CDR2 YSLEER. CDR3 region: CASSQGRRRNNEQFF. The CDR3 bases are TGCGCCAGCAGCCAGGGAAGGCGTAGAAACAATGAGCAGTTCTTC.

This clone was observed a few times. The J gene is TRBJ1-5, the V gene TRBV6-1; 9 bases align to TRBD1. With 6 bases clipped from V and 4 bases from J, the junction kept 7 bases outside the gene matches. CDR3 size: 15 residues. Germline V lookup: CDR1 MNHNS, CDR2 SASEGT. DNA of the CDR3: TGTGCCAGCAGGGCCCGACAGGGGGGGAATCAGCCCCAGCATTTT. Translated, it gives CASRARQGGNQPQHF.

This clone occurred a few times. The rearrangement joins TRBV9 to TRBJ1-2; D unresolved. Per the germline V gene, CDR1 is SGDLS and CDR2 is YYNGEE. The length of the CDR3 is 13 residues. V was pared by 0 bases and J by 0 bases, with 3 bases between. The CDR3 nucleotides are TGTGCCAGCAGCGTAGACACTAACTATGGCTACACCTTC. Its protein product is CASSVDTNYGYTF.

This rearrangement joins TRBV6-5 to TRBJ1-1; TRBD1 might be the D (6 bases). This CDR3 comprises 12 residues. V lost 6 bases and J lost 1, with 6 bases in between. Looked up from germline, CDR1 is MNHEY and CDR2 is SVGAGI. CDR3 nucleotides: TGTGCCAGCAGGACAGGGAACACTGAAGCTTTCTTT. Translating gives CASRTGNTEAFF.